This T cell receptor (beta chain) is drawn from a study of CD8 T cells in ankylosing spondylitis. The CDR3 is made up of 15 amino acids. J was trimmed by 6 bases and V by 5 bases; bases with no gene match: 9. TCRdb redid the calling of the 5' RACE reads with MiXCR, one entry per CDR3 protein. The sample gives roughly 100,000 distinct CDR3 sequences, roughly 8.3% of which show up once; 9.9% is in the top ten. This clonotype came up many times. The antigen is undetermined. Broader study findings: Significantly higher representation of disease-linked clones was reported for matched ankylosing spondylitis synovial fluid. Made up of about eight highly homologous variants, a TCR beta motif appeared characteristic of ankylosing spondylitis blood. Past studies reported some motif variants in reactive arthritis synovial fluid and blood.

The specimen sequenced was blood, either unsorted or a sorted T cell fraction (not recorded which). The rearrangement links TRBV12-3 or TRBV12-4 to TRBJ2-7; 11 bases agree with TRBD2. The source of this sequence is a male donor with ankylosing spondylitis or in good health (not recorded which). CDR3 region: CASSAASGGTPEQYF. The CDR3 DNA follows: TGTGCCAGCAGTGCCGCTAGCGGGGGGACCCCCGAGCAGTACTTC.